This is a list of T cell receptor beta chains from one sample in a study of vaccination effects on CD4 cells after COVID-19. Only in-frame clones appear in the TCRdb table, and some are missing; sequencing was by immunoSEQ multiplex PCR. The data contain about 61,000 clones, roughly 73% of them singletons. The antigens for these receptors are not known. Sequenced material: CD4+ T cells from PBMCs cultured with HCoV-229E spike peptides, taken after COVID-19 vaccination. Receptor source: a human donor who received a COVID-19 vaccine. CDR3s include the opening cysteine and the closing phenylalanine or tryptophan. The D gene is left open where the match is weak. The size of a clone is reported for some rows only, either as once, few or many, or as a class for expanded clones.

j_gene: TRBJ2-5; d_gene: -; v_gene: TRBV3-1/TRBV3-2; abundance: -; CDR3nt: TGTGCCAGCAGCCTCAGTGAGACCCAGTACTTC; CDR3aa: CASSLSETQYF
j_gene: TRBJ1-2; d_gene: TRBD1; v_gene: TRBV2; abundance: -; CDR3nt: TGTGCCAGCAGTCGACAGGGGGCTAACTATGGCTACACCTTC; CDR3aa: CASSRQGANYGYTF
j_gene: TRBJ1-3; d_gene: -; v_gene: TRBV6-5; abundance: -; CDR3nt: TGTGCCAGCAGTTACTCGTGGGGTTCGGTTGGAAACACCATATATTTT; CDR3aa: CASSYSWGSVGNTIYF
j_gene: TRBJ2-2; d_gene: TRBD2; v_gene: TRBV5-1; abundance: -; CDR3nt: TGCGCCAGCGGGGACTATACTAACACCGGGGAGCTGTTTTTT; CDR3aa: CASGDYTNTGELFF
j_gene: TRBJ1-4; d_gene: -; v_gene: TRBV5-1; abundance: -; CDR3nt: TGCGCCAGCAGCTTGGCGGACAGCGTTAATGAAAAACTGTTTTTT; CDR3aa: CASSLADSVNEKLFF
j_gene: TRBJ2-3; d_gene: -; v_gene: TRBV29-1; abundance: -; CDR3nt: TGCAGCGTTTGTCCAGCCTCCACAGATACGCAGTATTTT; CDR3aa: CSVCPASTDTQYF
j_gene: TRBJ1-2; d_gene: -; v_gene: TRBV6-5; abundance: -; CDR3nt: TGTGCCAGCACCTCCCCCCTGAACTATGGCTACACCTTC; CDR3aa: CASTSPLNYGYTF
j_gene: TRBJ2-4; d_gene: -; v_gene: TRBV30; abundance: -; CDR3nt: TGTGCCTGGAGCTTTGGGGCCAAAAACATTCAGTACTTC; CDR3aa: CAWSFGAKNIQYF
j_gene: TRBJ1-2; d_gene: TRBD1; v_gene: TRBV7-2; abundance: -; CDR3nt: TGTGCCAGCAGCATGACAGGGGTGCGTGGCTACACCTTC; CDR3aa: CASSMTGVRGYTF
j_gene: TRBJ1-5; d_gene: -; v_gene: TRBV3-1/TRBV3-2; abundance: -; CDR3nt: TGTGCCAGCAGCCATAGCGGGCATCAGCCCCAGCATTTT; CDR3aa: CASSHSGHQPQHF
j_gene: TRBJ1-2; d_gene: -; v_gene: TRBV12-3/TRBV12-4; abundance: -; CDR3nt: TGTGCCAGCAGCCCCCCAAACTATGGCTACACCTTC; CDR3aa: CASSPPNYGYTF
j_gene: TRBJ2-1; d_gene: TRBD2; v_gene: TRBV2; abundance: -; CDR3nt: TGTGCCAGCATGGATACATTCCTAGCGGGGGGCTACAATGAGCAGTTCTTC; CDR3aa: CASMDTFLAGGYNEQFF
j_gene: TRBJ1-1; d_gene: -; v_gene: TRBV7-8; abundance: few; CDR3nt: TGTGCCAGCAGCTTAAGGCGGAACATGAACACTGAAGCTTTCTTT; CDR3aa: CASSLRRNMNTEAFF
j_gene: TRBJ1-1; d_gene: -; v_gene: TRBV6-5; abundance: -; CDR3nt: TGTGCCAGCAGTTATACTCAGAAGATGAACACTGAAGCTTTCTTT; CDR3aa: CASSYTQKMNTEAFF
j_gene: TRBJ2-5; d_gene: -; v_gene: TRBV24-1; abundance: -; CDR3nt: TGTGCCACCAGTGATCGTAACAGGTTGCAAGAGACCCAGTACTTC; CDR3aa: CATSDRNRLQETQYF
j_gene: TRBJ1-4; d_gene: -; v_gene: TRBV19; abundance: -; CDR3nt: TGTGCCAGTAGGGCCGACGCAACTAATGAAAAACTGTTTTTT; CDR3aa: CASRADATNEKLFF
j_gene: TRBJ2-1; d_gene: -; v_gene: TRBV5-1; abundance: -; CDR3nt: TGCGCCAGCAGCTTGGGACTATCGTACAATGAGCAGTTCTTC; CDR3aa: CASSLGLSYNEQFF
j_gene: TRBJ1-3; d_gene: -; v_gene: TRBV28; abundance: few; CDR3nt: TGTGCCAGCAGTTCCGCCGGAGGGGGGCAAGGAAACACCATATATTTT; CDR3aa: CASSSAGGGQGNTIYF
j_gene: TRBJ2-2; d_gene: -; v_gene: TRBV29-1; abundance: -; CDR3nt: TGCAGCGTCACAGGGTTGAGCACCGGGGAGCTGTTTTTT; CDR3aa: CSVTGLSTGELFF
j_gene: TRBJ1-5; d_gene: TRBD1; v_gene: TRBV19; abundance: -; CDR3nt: TGTGCCAGTAGTATGCCCGGGACAGGGGATCAGCCCCAGCATTTT; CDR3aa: CASSMPGTGDQPQHF
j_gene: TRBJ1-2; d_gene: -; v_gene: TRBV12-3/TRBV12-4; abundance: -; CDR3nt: TGTGCCAGCACCGCGGGGGGTGATGGCTACACCTTC; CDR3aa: CASTAGGDGYTF
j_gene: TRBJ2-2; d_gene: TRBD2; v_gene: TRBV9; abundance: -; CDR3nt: TGTGCCAGCAGCGGACTAGCGGAGAACACCGGGGAGCTGTTTTTT; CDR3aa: CASSGLAENTGELFF
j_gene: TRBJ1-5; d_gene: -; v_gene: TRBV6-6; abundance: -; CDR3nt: TGTGCCACCATGGACGGGAGCAATCAGCCCCAGCATTTT; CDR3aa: CATMDGSNQPQHF
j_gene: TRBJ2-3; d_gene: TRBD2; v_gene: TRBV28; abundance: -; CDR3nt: TGTGCCAGCCGCCAGGGGGGACTAGCGGGGACTACTAGCACAGATACGCAGTATTTT; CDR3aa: CASRQGGLAGTTSTDTQYF
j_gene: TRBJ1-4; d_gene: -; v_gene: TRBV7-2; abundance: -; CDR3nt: TGTGCCAGCAGCTTAGCGGCAGGGATGGGGGAAAAACTGTTTTTT; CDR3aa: CASSLAAGMGEKLFF
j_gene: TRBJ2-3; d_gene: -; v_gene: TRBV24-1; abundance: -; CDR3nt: TGTGCCACCAGTGATGCCCAGGGCCCAGATACGCAGTATTTT; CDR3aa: CATSDAQGPDTQYF
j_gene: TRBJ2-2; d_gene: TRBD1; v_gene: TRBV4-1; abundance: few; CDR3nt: TGCGCCAGCAGCCGACCGGGACAGCAAAACACCGGGGAGCTGTTTTTT; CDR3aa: CASSRPGQQNTGELFF
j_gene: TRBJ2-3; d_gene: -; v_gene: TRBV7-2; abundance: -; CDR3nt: TGTGCCAGCAGCTTTCGAGAGGATACGCAGTATTTT; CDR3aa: CASSFREDTQYF
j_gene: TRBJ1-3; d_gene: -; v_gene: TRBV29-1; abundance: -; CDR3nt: TGCAGCGTTGTACGGGATTCTGGAAACACCATATATTTT; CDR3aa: CSVVRDSGNTIYF
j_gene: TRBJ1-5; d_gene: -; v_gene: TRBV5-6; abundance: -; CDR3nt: TGTGCCAGCAGCTCGGTCGACATGGACAATCAGCCCCAGCATTTT; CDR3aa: CASSSVDMDNQPQHF
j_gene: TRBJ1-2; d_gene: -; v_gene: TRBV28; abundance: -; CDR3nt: TGTGCCAGCAGTTTAAGGGGCAACTATGGCTACACCTTC; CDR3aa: CASSLRGNYGYTF
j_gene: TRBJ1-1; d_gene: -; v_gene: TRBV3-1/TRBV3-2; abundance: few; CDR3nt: TGTGCCAGCAGACGCGGACTCAACACTGAAGCTTTCTTT; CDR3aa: CASRRGLNTEAFF
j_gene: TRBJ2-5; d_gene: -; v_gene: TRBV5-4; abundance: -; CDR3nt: TGTGCCAGCAGCTTTATAGGGGGTTTGGCTATGGAGACCCAGTACTTC; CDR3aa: CASSFIGGLAMETQYF
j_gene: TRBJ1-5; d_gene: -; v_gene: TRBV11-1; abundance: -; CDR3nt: TGTGCCAGCAGCTTTCTGTTAGGGTGGCAGCCCCAGCATTTT; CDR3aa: CASSFLLGWQPQHF
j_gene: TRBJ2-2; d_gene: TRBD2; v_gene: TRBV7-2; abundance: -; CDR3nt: TGTGCCAGCAGCTTCGGACTAGAAGCGGGGGAGCTGTTTTTT; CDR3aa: CASSFGLEAGELFF
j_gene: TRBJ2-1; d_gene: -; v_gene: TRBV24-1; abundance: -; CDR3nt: TGTGCCACCAGTGATGAGCTGGGGGGGGGCGGCAATGAGCAGTTCTTC; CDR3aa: CATSDELGGGGNEQFF
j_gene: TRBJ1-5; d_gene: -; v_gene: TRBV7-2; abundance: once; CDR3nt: TGTGCCAGCAGTCGGTTCCAGGCAGAGAAGTATCAGCCCCAGCATTTT; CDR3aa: CASSRFQAEKYQPQHF
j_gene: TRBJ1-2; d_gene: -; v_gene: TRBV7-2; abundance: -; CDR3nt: TGTGCCAGCAGCTTAGGCAGTCTAGTCGGCTACACCTTC; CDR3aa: CASSLGSLVGYTF
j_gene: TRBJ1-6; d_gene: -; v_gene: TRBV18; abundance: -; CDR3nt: TGTGCCAGCTCTCAATCTGGACAGAGCTCCTATAATTCACCCCTCCACTTT; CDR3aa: CASSQSGQSSYNSPLHF
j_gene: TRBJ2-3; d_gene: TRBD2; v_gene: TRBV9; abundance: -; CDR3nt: TGTGCCAGCAGCCCCCGAGCGGGGCCGCAGTATTTT; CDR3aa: CASSPRAGPQYF
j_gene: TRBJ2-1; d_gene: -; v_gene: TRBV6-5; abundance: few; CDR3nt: TGTGCCAGCCTCTATCAGGGCTTCTCTCCGAATGAGCAGTTCTTC; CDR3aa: CASLYQGFSPNEQFF
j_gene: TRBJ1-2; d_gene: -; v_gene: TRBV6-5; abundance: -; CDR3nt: TGTGCCAGCAGGGTAGCGGGGAATTCCTTCTATGGCTACACCTTC; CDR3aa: CASRVAGNSFYGYTF
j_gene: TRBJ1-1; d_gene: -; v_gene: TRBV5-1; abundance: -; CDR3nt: TGCGCCAGCAGCTCCATCGGCACTGAAGCTTTCTTT; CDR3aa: CASSSIGTEAFF
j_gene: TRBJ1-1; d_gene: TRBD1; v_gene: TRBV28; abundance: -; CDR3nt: TGTGCCAGCGCAGGGGGAACTGAAGCTTTCTTT; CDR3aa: CASAGGTEAFF
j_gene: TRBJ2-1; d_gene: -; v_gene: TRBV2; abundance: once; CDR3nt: TGTGCCAGCAGTGGGGACGTACTTCAGTTCTTC; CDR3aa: CASSGDVLQFF
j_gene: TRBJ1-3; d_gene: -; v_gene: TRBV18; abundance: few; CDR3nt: TGTGCCAGCTCACCAGGGCCCTCTGGAAACACCATATATTTT; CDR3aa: CASSPGPSGNTIYF
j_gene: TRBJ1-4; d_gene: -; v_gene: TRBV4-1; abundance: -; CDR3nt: TGCGCCAGCAGCCGACAGAATGAAAAACTGTTTTTT; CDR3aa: CASSRQNEKLFF